These T cell receptor beta chains were read from a single sample in a study of T cell repertoires in cytomegalovirus infection. TCRdb used MiXCR to reprocess the reads, holding one entry per CDR3 protein. This sample has hundreds of thousands of distinct CDR3 sequences, with roughly 12% found just once. Specimen: PBMCs. Receptors originate from a human donor in good health (CMV status not recorded). Some clones in this sample may be carry-over from other donors' samples. Each CDR3 is given with its conserved first and last residue. A D gene is named only where the DNA matches it firmly. Only part of the rows carry a size: once, few, many, or a class if the clone is expanded.

d_call | clone_size | j_call | v_call | cdr3_aa | cdr3_nt
NA | many | TRBJ1-1 | TRBV29-1 | CSAIDTEAFF | TGCAGCGCCATTGACACTGAAGCTTTCTTT
TRBD2 | many | TRBJ2-1 | TRBV5-4 | CASTTHWTSGYNEQFF | TGTGCCAGCACCACCCATTGGACTAGCGGATACAATGAGCAGTTCTTC
NA | many | TRBJ1-1 | TRBV7-9 | CASSLGQKDTAFF | TGTGCCAGCAGCTTAGGACAAAAGGATACCGCTTTCTTT
TRBD2 | many | TRBJ2-1 | TRBV7-9 | CASSETSGSFNEQFF | TGTGCCAGCAGCGAAACTAGCGGGAGTTTCAATGAGCAGTTCTTC
TRBD2 | many | TRBJ2-1 | TRBV6-1 | CAGSSSGASYNEQFF | TGTGCGGGGTCGTCTAGCGGGGCGTCCTACAATGAGCAGTTCTTC
NA | NA | TRBJ2-1 | TRBV5-1 | CASSFGSIAGPLSLNNEQFF | TGCGCCAGCAGCTTTGGGTCGATTGCCGGTCCATTAAGCCTAAACAATGAGCAGTTCTTC
NA | many | TRBJ2-1 | TRBV7-6 | CASSLVPGPMNEQFF | TGTGCCAGCAGCTTAGTGCCGGGGCCCATGAATGAGCAGTTCTTC
TRBD2 | many | TRBJ2-1 | TRBV14 | CASSQDGPAGGSYNEQFF | TGTGCCAGCAGCCAAGATGGACCAGCGGGGGGCTCCTACAATGAGCAGTTCTTC
TRBD1 | few | TRBJ1-6 | TRBV18 | CASSLRQGAQNSPLHF | TGTGCCAGCTCACTTAGACAGGGGGCGCAGAATTCACCCCTCCACTTT
NA | many | TRBJ1-1 | TRBV12-3/TRBV12-4 | CASSLADGRTVPNTEAFF | TGTGCCAGCAGTTTGGCGGACGGGAGAACGGTCCCGAACACTGAAGCTTTCTTT
TRBD1 | many | TRBJ1-4 | TRBV6-1 | CASGRGNEKLFF | TGTGCCAGCGGCAGGGGGAATGAAAAACTGTTTTTT
TRBD1 | many | TRBJ1-2 | TRBV7-3 | CASSPTGGIYGYTF | TGTGCCAGCAGCCCGACAGGGGGCATCTATGGCTACACCTTC
TRBD1 | few | TRBJ2-3 | TRBV29-1 | CSGTGTGGGDTQYF | TGCAGCGGGACCGGGACAGGGGGAGGAGATACGCAGTATTTT